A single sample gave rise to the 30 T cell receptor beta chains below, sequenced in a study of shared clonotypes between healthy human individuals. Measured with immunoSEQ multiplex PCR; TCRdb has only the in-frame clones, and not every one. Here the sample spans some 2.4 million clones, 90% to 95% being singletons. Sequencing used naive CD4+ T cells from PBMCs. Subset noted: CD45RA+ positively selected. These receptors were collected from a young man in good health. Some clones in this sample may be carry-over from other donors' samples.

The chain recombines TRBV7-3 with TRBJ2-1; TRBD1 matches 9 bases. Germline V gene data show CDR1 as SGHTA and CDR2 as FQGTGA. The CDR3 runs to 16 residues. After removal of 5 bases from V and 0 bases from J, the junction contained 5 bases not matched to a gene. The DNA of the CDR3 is TGTGCCAGCAGCACCGGACAGGGGAACTCCTACAATGAGCAGTTCTTC. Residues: CASSTGQGNSYNEQFF.

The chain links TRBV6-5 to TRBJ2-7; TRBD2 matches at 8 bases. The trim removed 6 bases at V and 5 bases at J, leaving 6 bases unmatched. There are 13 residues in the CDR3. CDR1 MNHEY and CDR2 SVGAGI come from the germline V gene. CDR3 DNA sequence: TGTGCCAGCAGGGGACTAGTTGTCAACGAGCAGTACTTC. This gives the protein CASRGLVVNEQYF.

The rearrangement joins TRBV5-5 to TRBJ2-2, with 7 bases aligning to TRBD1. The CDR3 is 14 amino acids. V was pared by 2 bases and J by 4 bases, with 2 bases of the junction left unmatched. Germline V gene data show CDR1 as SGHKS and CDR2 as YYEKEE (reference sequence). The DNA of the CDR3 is TGTGCCAGCAGCTTAGGGGGCCGCACCGGGGAGCTGTTTTTT. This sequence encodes CASSLGGRTGELFF. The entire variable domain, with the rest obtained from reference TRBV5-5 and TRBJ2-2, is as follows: DAGVTQSPTHLIKTRGQQVTLRCSPISGHKSVSWYQQVLGQGPQFIFQYYEKEERGRGNFPDRFSARQFPNYSSELNVNALLLGDSALYLCASSLGGRTGELFFGEGSRLTVL.

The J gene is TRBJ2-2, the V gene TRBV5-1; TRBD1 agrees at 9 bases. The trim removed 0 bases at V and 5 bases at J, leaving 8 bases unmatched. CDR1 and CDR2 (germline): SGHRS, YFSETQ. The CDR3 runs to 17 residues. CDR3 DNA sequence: TGCGCCAGCAGCTTGGAGGTCGGGACAGGGAGGACCGGGGAGCTGTTTTTT. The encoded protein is CASSLEVGTGRTGELFF.

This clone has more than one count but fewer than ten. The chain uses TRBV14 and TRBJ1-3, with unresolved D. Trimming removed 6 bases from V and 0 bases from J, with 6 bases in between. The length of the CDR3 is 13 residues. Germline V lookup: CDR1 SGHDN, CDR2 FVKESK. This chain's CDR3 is CASRVSSGNTIYF. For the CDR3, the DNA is TGTGCCAGCAGGGTCAGCTCTGGAAACACCATATATTTT.

The CDR3 sequence is CASSLSGFNYGYTF. The DNA for the CDR3 is TGTGCCAGCAGTTTGTCCGGCTTTAACTATGGCTACACCTTC. J is TRBJ1-2 and V is TRBV28; unclear D gene. The CDR3 runs 14 residues. Germline V lookup: CDR1 MDHEN, CDR2 SYDVKM. V gave up 3 bases and J gave up 1 base, with 9 bases separating them.

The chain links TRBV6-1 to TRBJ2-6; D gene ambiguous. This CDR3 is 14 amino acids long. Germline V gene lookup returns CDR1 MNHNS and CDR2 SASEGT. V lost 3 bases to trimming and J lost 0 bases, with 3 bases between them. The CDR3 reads CASSDPSGANVLTF. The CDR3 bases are TGTGCCAGCAGTGACCCCTCTGGGGCCAACGTCCTGACTTTC.

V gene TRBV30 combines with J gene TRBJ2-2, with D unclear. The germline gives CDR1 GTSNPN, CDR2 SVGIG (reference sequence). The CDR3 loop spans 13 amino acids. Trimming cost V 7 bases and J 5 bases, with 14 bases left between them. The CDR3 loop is CAFPLGRTGELFF. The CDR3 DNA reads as TGTGCCTTCCCACTGGGCCGAACCGGGGAGCTGTTTTTT.

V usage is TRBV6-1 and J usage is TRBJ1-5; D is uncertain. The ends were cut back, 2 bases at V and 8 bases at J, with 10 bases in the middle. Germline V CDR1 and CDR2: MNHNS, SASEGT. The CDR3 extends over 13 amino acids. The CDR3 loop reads CASSERGTKPQHF. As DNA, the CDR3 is TGTGCCAGCAGTGAAAGAGGAACTAAGCCCCAGCATTTT.

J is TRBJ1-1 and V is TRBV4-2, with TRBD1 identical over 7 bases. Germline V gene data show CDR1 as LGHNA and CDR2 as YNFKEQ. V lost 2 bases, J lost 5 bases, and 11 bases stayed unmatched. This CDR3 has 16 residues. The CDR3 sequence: CASSQSLATGETEAFF. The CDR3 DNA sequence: TGTGCCAGCAGCCAAAGTTTAGCTACAGGGGAAACTGAAGCTTTCTTT.

The CDR3 bases are TGCGCCAGCAGCTTGGCAGGGCAGATAAGCTATGGCTACACCTTC. Encoded protein: CASSLAGQISYGYTF. This chain links TRBV5-1 with TRBJ1-2, with D tentatively TRBD1 (5 bases). CDR1 is SGHRS, CDR2 YFSETQ, per germline. This CDR3 contains 15 residues. Trimming pared 0 bases from V and 4 bases from J, leaving 13 bases between.

The CDR3: CASSLSGSGGSGLETQYF. The CDR3 region has the DNA TGCGCCAGCAGCTTGAGTGGATCAGGCGGGAGTGGTCTAGAGACCCAGTACTTC. This chain joins TRBV5-1 and TRBJ2-5; TRBD2 agrees at 7 bases. CDR3 length: 18 residues. Germline CDR1 SGHRS, CDR2 YFSETQ. Trimming cost V 1 base and J 4 bases; bases outside gene matches: 16.

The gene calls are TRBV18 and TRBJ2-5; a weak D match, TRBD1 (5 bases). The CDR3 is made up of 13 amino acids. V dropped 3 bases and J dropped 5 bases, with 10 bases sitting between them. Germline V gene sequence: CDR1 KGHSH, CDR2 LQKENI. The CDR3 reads CASSPNYRETQYF. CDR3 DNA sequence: TGTGCCAGCTCACCTAACTACAGGGAGACCCAGTACTTC. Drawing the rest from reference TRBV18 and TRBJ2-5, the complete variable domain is NAGVMQNPRHLVRRRGQEARLRCSPMKGHSHVYWYRQLPEEGLKFMVYLQKENIIDESGMPKERFSAEFPKEGPSILRIQQVVRGDSAAYFCASSPNYRETQYFGPGTRLLVL.

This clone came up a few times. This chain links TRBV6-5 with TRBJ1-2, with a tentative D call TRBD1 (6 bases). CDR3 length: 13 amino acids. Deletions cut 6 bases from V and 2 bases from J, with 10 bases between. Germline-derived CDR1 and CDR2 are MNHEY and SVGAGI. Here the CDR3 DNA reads TGTGCCAGCAGGGTTGGACAGAACTATGGCTACACCTTC. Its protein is CASRVGQNYGYTF.

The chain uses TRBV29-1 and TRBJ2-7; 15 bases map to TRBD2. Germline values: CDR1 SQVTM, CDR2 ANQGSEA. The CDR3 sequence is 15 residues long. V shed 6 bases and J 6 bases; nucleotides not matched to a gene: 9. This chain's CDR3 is CSVEGLAGGSAEQYF. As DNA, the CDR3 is TGCAGCGTAGAGGGACTAGCGGGAGGATCCGCCGAGCAGTACTTC.

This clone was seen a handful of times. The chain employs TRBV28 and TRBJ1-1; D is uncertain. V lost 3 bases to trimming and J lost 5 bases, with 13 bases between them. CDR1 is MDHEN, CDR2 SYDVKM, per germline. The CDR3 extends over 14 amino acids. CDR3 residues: CASSLEPSGTEAFF. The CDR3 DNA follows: TGTGCCAGCAGTTTGGAACCCTCCGGTACTGAAGCTTTCTTT.

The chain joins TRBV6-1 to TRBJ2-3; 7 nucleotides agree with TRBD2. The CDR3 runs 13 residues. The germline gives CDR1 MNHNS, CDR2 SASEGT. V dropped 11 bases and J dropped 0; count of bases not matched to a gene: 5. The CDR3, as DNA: TGTGCCGGGCTAGCGGCTAGCACAGATACGCAGTATTTT. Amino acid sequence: CAGLAASTDTQYF.

The CDR3 region has the DNA TGTGCCATACACTCGGACCCAACAGTGGACACTGAAGCTTTCTTT. Its protein is CAIHSDPTVDTEAFF. This chain uses TRBV27 with TRBJ1-1; D is ambiguous. Trimming removed 10 bases from V and 3 bases from J, with 21 bases in between. In germline, CDR1 is MNHEY, CDR2 SMNVEV (reference sequence). The CDR3 contains 15 residues.

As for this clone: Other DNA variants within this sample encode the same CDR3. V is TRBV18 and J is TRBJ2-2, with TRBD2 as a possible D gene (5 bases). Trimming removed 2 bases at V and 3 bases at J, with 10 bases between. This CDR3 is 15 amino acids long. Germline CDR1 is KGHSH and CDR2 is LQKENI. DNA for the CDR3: TGTGCCAGCTCACCAGGGCTAGCCGACACCGGGGAGCTGTTTTTT. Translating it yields CASSPGLADTGELFF.

CDR3 region: CASSPRLAGVNTGELFF. The CDR3, as DNA: TGTGCCAGTAGTCCCCGACTAGCGGGAGTGAACACCGGGGAGCTGTTTTTT. V and J are TRBV19 and TRBJ2-2, with TRBD2 matching over 12 bases. The V segment lost 5 bases and the J segment 1 base; nucleotides outside the gene matches: 5. Germline V gene data show CDR1 as LNHDA and CDR2 as SQIVND (reference sequence). The CDR3 has 17 amino acids.

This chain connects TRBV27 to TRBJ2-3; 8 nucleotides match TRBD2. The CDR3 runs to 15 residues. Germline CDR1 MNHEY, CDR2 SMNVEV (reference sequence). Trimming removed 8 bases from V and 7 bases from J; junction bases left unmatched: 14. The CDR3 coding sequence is TGTGCCAGCCCTTCGGGGGGGTTGAAGCCTCATACGCAGTATTTT. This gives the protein CASPSGGLKPHTQYF.

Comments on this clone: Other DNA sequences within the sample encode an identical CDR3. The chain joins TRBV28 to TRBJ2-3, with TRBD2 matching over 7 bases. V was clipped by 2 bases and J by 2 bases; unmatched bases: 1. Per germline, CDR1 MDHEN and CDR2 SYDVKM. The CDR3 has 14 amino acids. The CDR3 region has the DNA TGTGCCAGCAGTTTAGCGGGAGTCACAGATACGCAGTATTTT. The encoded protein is CASSLAGVTDTQYF.

The CDR3 protein is CASSLIRAGGTGELFF. The CDR3 DNA follows: TGTGCCAGCAGCTTGATTCGAGCGGGAGGCACCGGGGAGCTGTTTTTT. The V call is TRBV5-6, the J call TRBJ2-2; TRBD2 aligns across 9 bases. Germline V gene lookup returns CDR1 SGHDT and CDR2 YYEEEE. There are 16 residues in the CDR3. Trimming removed 1 base from V and 4 bases from J; junction bases left unmatched: 5.

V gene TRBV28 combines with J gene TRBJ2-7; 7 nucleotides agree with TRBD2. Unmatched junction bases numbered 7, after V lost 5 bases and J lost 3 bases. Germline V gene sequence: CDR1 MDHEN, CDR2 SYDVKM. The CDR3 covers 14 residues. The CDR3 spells CASSSKWGGYEQYF. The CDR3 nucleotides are TGTGCCAGCAGTAGCAAGTGGGGGGGCTACGAGCAGTACTTC.

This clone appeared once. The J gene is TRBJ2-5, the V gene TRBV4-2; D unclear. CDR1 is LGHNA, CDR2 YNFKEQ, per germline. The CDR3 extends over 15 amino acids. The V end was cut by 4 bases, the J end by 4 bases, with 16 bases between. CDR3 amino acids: CASSPLVGLAETQYF. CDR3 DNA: TGTGCCAGCAGCCCCCTAGTGGGGTTAGCAGAGACCCAGTACTTC.

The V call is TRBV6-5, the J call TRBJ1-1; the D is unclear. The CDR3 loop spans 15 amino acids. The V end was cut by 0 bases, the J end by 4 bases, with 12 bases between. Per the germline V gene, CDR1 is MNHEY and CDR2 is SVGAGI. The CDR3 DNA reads TGTGCCAGCAGTTACTCGATCGGGCACAGCACTGAAGCTTTCTTT. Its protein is CASSYSIGHSTEAFF.

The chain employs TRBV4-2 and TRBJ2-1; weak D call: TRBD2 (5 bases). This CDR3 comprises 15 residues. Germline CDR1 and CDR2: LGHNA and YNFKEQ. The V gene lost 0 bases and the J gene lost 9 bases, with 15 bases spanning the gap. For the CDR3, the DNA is TGTGCCAGCAGCCAAGATTCGGGAAGAGCCGGTGAGCAGTTCTTC. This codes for CASSQDSGRAGEQFF.

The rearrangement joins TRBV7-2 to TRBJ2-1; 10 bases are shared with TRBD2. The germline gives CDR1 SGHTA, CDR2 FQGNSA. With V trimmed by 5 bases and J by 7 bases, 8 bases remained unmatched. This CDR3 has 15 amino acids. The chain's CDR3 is CASSALAGVMNEQFF. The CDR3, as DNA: TGTGCCAGCAGCGCGCTAGCGGGAGTTATGAATGAGCAGTTCTTC.

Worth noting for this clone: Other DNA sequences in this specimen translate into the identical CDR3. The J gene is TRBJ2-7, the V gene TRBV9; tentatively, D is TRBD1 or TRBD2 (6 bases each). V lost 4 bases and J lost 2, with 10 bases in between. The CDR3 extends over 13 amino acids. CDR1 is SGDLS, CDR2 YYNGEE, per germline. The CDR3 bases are TGTGCCAGCAGCCGGGGGCGAACCTACGAGCAGTACTTC. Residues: CASSRGRTYEQYF.

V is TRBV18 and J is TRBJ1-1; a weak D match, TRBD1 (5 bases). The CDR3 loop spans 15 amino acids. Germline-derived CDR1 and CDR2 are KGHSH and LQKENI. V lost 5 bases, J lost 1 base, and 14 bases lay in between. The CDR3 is CASSFDFRANTEAFF. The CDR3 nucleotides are TGTGCCAGCTCATTCGATTTCAGGGCGAACACTGAAGCTTTCTTT.